A selection of T cell receptor beta chains follows, all from one sample in a study of blood T cell repertoires in COVID-19. Here immunoSEQ multiplex PCR was the method, and the copy in TCRdb shows in-frame clones only, minus some. The sample consists of 50,000 to 65,000 clones, roughly 86% of them appearing once. The sample taken for sequencing was peripheral blood. The receptors shown here come from a middle-aged man with active COVID-19. Each CDR3 is given with its conserved first and last residue. The order of the fields is J gene, D gene, V gene, clone size, CDR3 DNA, CDR3 protein. A D gene is named only where the DNA matches it firmly. Where a row states a size, it is once, few, many or the class of an expanded clone; other rows omit it.

>TRBJ2-2|TRBD2|TRBV5-4|NA
TGTGCCAGCAGTTGGGGACTAGCGGGGGGCCCTTGGAACACCGGGGAGCTGTTTTTT
CASSWGLAGGPWNTGELFF
>TRBJ2-5|TRBD2|TRBV4-2|few
TGTGCCAGCAGCCAACGTACTACTGGTAGCGGGGCTGAACGAGAGACCCAGTACTTC
CASSQRTTGSGAERETQYF
>TRBJ2-2|NA|TRBV3-1/TRBV3-2|NA
TGTGCCAGCAGCCAAGATTCGCGCCAACCAAACACCGGGGAGCTGTTTTTT
CASSQDSRQPNTGELFF
>TRBJ2-3|NA|TRBV19|NA
TGTGCCAGTAGTATAGGTTGGAGGGGACGGAGGAACATAGATACGCAGTATTTT
CASSIGWRGRRNIDTQYF
>TRBJ1-1|NA|TRBV5-1|NA
TGCGCCAGCAGCCTGACAGGGAACACTGAAGCTTTCTTT
CASSLTGNTEAFF
>TRBJ2-5|TRBD1|TRBV6-5|NA
TGTGCCAGCAGTAATACAGGGGGCCAAGAGACCCAGTACTTC
CASSNTGGQETQYF
>TRBJ1-2|TRBD1|TRBV7-2|NA
TGTGCCAGCAGCCTGAAAGGGGGCTACAACTATGGCTACACCTTC
CASSLKGGYNYGYTF
>TRBJ2-7|TRBD2|TRBV4-2|NA
TGTGCCAGCAGCCAAGATCTTTCGACTAGCGGCTACGAGCAGTACTTC
CASSQDLSTSGYEQYF
>TRBJ2-7|NA|TRBV5-4|NA
TGTGCCAGCAGCCCCGGGACAAGCGACTACGAGCAGTACTTC
CASSPGTSDYEQYF
>TRBJ1-2|TRBD1|TRBV29-1|NA
TGCAGCGTTACTTCGGGACAGGATAACTATGGCTACACCTTC
CSVTSGQDNYGYTF
>TRBJ1-1|TRBD1|TRBV19|NA
TGTGCCAGTAGTACTACAGGGGGCCGAAACACTGAAGCTTTCTTT
CASSTTGGRNTEAFF
>TRBJ2-5|NA|TRBV5-1|once
TGCGCCAGCAGCCGTTGGGGACAACAAGAGACCCAGTACTTC
CASSRWGQQETQYF
>TRBJ2-5|TRBD2|TRBV9|NA
TGTGCCAGCAGCCCTCCGGTGAGCGGGGGGGCTCGGAAGACCCAGTACTTC
CASSPPVSGGARKTQYF
>TRBJ1-6|NA|TRBV6-5|NA
TGTGCCAGCCCCTACCCCGGGGATTCAGATTCACCCCTCCACTTT
CASPYPGDSDSPLHF
>TRBJ2-2|TRBD2|TRBV7-2|NA
TGTGCCAGCCGGAAAGAGGCGGGGGGGACCGGGGAGCTGTTTTTT
CASRKEAGGTGELFF
>TRBJ1-3|NA|TRBV5-6|once
TGTGCCAGCAGCGAAAACACAGGGTTCGGAAACACCATATATTTT
CASSENTGFGNTIYF
>TRBJ1-5|NA|TRBV15|NA
TGTGCCACCCGTCCCTCGGGACACCTGTATAGCAATCAGCCCCAGCATTTT
CATRPSGHLYSNQPQHF
>TRBJ1-2|TRBD1|TRBV2|once
TGTGCCAGCAGGGGGACAGGAATCCTCTATGGCTACACCTTC
CASRGTGILYGYTF
>TRBJ1-1|TRBD1|TRBV6-5|NA
TGTGCCAGCAGTCTGACAGGGGTTAATGGTGAAGCTTTCTTT
CASSLTGVNGEAFF
>TRBJ2-3|NA|TRBV5-1|NA
TGCGCCAGCAGCTTGTTAGGGGTCGCAGATACGCAGTATTTT
CASSLLGVADTQYF
>TRBJ1-4|NA|TRBV7-8|NA
TGTGCCAGCAGCTTTGGGGGGGAGGGGAAACTGTTTTTT
CASSFGGEGKLFF
>TRBJ1-3|NA|TRBV30|NA
TGTGCCTGGAGTGTACGGTCTGGAAACACCATATATTTT
CAWSVRSGNTIYF
>TRBJ2-7|TRBD1|TRBV5-1|NA
TGCGCCAGCAGCCACGACAGGGGTCCCTACGAGCAGTACTTC
CASSHDRGPYEQYF
>TRBJ1-4|TRBD1|TRBV7-2|NA
TGTGCCAGCAGCAGGGGGCGCGGTGCTAATGAAAAACTGTTTTTT
CASSRGRGANEKLFF
>TRBJ1-1|NA|TRBV18|NA
TGTGCCAGCTCACCAAGGTCGGTCGGTGCAGGGGCCCTCGAAGCTTTCTTT
CASSPRSVGAGALEAFF
>TRBJ1-2|TRBD1|TRBV29-1|NA
TGCAGCGTTGGGGGACAGGGGTTTGGCTACACCTTC
CSVGGQGFGYTF
>TRBJ2-7|NA|TRBV2|NA
TGTGCCAGCACCTTCCTCCCCCGTCACGAGCAGTACTTC
CASTFLPRHEQYF
>TRBJ2-1|TRBD2|TRBV10-3|NA
TGTGCCATCAGTTTAGCGGGGGGGCCGAATGAGCAGTTCTTC
CAISLAGGPNEQFF
>TRBJ2-5|NA|TRBV5-1|NA
TGCGCCAGCAGCTTGGGACAGGGAGGCGAGACCCAGTACTTC
CASSLGQGGETQYF
>TRBJ2-3|TRBD2|TRBV9|NA
TGTGCCAGCAGCCCACTAGCGGGGGGTATTACAGATACGCAGTATTTT
CASSPLAGGITDTQYF
>TRBJ2-1|TRBD2|TRBV29-1|NA
TGCAGCGTTGAGGGAACCCCTAGCGGGGGTTACAATGAGCAGTTCTTC
CSVEGTPSGGYNEQFF
>TRBJ1-2|TRBD1|TRBV11-1|NA
TGTGCCAGCAGCCCCTCCGACAGGGTTGGCTACACCTTC
CASSPSDRVGYTF
>TRBJ1-6|NA|TRBV6-5|NA
TGTGCCAGCATGGGGGGAGGGGTCGGGTCACCCCTCCACTTT
CASMGGGVGSPLHF
>TRBJ2-7|NA|TRBV4-1|NA
TGCGCCAGCAGCCAAGATCCGGGGGTTTCTGGGGGCGAGCAGTACTTC
CASSQDPGVSGGEQYF
>TRBJ2-5|NA|TRBV6-5|NA
TGTGCCAGCAGCCGAGCTCGACAAGAGACCCAGTACTTC
CASSRARQETQYF
>TRBJ1-4|NA|TRBV6-5|NA
TGTGCCAGCGGGAGGGTTGGAGAAAAACTGTTTTTT
CASGRVGEKLFF
>TRBJ2-7|NA|TRBV5-6|few
TGTGCCAGCAGCTTGGTAACAGGACAGAGCTACGAGCAGTACTTC
CASSLVTGQSYEQYF
>TRBJ1-1|NA|TRBV7-3|NA
TGTGCCAGCAGCCTATGGGCACACACTGAAGCTTTCTTT
CASSLWAHTEAFF
>TRBJ2-6|TRBD1|TRBV4-2|NA
TGTGCCAGCAGCCAAGAGACAGGGTCTGGGGCCAACGTCCTGACTTTC
CASSQETGSGANVLTF
>TRBJ1-2|NA|TRBV15|NA
TGTGCCACCAGCCTCCCAAACTCCCACTATGGCTACACCTTC
CATSLPNSHYGYTF
>TRBJ2-5|NA|TRBV7-6|NA
TGTGCCAGCAGCAGCTACAGGGAAGAGACCCAGTACTTC
CASSSYREETQYF
>TRBJ1-1|NA|TRBV21-1|NA
TGTGCCAGCAGCAAACCGGCGAGGGTAGATATGAACACTGAAGCTTTCTTT
CASSKPARVDMNTEAFF
>TRBJ1-2|NA|TRBV6-5|NA
TGTGCCAGCAGGACAGGTTTGGACGGCTACACCTTC
CASRTGLDGYTF
>TRBJ2-7|NA|TRBV9|few
TGTGCCATCCCGGAGGGGGCACCTCTTTCCTACGAGCAGTACTTC
CAIPEGAPLSYEQYF
>TRBJ1-1|NA|TRBV14|NA
TGTGCCAGCAGACTTACAGGGAGTTTGAACACTGAAGCTTTCTTT
CASRLTGSLNTEAFF
>TRBJ2-7|NA|TRBV7-9|NA
TGTGCCAGCAGCTCCGGGAACTCCTACGAGCAGTACTTC
CASSSGNSYEQYF